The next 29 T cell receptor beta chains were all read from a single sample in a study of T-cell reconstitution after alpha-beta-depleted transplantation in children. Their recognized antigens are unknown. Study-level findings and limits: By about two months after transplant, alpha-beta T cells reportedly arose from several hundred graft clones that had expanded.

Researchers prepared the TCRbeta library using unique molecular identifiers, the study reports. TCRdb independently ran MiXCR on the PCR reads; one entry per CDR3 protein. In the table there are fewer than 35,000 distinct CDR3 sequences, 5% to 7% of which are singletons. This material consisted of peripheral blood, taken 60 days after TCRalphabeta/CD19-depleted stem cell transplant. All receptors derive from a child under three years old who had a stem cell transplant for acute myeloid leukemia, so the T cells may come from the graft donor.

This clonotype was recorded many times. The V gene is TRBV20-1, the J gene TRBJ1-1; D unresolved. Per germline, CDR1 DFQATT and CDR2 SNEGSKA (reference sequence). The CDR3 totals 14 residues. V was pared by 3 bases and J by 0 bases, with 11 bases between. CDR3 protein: CSASPRPMNTEAFF. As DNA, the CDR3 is TGCAGTGCTAGCCCCCGGCCGATGAACACTGAAGCTTTCTTT.

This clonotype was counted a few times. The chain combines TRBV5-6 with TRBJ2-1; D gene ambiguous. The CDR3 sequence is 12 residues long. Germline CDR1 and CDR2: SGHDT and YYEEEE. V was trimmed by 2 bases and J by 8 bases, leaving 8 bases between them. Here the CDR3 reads CASSLGPYEQFF. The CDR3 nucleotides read TGTGCCAGCAGCTTAGGGCCCTATGAGCAGTTCTTC.

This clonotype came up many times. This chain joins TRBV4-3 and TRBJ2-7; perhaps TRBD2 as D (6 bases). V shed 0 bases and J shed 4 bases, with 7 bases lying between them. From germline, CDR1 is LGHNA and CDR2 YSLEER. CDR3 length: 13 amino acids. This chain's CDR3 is CASSQDGGYEQYF. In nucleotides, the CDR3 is TGCGCCAGCAGCCAAGATGGGGGGTACGAGCAGTACTTC.

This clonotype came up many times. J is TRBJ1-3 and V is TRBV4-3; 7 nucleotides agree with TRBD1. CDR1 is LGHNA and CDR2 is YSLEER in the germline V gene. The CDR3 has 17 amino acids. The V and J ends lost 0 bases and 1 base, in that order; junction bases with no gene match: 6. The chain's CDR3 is CASSQDRTGGSGNTIYF. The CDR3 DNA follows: TGCGCCAGCAGCCAAGACCGGACAGGCGGATCTGGAAACACCATATATTTT.

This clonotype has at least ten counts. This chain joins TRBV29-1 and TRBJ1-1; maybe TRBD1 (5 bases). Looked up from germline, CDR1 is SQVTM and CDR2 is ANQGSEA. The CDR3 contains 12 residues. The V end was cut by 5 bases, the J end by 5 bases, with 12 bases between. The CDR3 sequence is CSVPGRGTEAFF. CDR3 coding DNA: TGCAGCGTTCCGGGGAGGGGAACTGAAGCTTTCTTT.

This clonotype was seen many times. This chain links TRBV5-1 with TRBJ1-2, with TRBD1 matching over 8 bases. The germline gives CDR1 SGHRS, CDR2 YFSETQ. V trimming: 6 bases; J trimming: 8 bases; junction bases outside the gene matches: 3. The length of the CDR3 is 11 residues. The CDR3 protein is CASTGGGGYTF. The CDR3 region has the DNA TGCGCCAGCACAGGGGGCGGCGGCTACACCTTC.

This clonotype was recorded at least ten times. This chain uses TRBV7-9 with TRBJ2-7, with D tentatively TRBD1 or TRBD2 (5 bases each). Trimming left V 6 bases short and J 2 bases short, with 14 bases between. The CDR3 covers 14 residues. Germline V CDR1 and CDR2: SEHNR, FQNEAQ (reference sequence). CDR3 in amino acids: CASRYGTEPYEQYF. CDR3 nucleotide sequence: TGTGCCAGCAGATACGGGACGGAACCCTACGAGCAGTACTTC.

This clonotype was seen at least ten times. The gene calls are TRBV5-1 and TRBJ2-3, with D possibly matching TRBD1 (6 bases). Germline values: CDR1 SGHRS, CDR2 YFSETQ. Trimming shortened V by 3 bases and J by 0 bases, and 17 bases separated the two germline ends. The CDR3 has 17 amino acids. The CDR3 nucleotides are TGCGCCAGCAGCTCGGAAGGACAGTTCGCTAGCACAGATACGCAGTATTTT. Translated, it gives CASSSEGQFASTDTQYF. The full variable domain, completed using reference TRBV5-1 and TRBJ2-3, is KAGVTQTPRYLIKTRGQQVTLSCSPISGHRSVSWYQQTPGQGLQFLFEYFSETQRNKGNFPGRFSGRQFSNSRSEMNVSTLELGDSALYLCASSSEGQFASTDTQYFGPGTRLTVL.

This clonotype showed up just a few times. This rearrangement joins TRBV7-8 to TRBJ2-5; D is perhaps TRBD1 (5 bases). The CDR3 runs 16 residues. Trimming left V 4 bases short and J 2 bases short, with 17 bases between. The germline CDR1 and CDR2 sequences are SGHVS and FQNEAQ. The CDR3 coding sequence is TGTGCCAGCAGCTCGCCAGGGCCCAAAGTACAAGAGACCCAGTACTTC. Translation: CASSSPGPKVQETQYF.

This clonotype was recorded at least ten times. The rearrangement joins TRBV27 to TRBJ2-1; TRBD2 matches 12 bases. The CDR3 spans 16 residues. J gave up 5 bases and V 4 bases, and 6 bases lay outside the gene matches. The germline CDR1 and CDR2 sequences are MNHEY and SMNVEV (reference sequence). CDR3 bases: TGTGCCAGCAGTTCCATCCTAGCGGGAGGGAACAATGAGCAGTTCTTC. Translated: CASSSILAGGNNEQFF.

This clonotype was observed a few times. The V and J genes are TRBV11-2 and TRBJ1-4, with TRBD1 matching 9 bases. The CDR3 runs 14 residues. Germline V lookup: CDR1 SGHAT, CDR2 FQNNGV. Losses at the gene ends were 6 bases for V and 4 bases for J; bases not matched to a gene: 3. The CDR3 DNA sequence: TGTGCCAGCAGTCTGACAGGGGGTAATGAAAAACTGTTTTTT. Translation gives CASSLTGGNEKLFF.

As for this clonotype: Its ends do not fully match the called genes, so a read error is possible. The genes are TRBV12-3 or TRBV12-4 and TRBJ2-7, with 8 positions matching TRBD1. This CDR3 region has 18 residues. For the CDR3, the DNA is TGTGCCAGCTGTTTATACCGGACAGGGAAATTCCAAAGGTACGAGCAGTACTTC. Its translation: CASCLYRTGKFQRYEQYF.

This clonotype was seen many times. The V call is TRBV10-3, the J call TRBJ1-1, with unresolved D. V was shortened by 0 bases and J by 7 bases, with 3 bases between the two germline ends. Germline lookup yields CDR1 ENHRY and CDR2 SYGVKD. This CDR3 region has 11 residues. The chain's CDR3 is CAISESIEAFF. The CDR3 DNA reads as TGTGCCATCAGTGAGTCGATTGAAGCTTTCTTT.

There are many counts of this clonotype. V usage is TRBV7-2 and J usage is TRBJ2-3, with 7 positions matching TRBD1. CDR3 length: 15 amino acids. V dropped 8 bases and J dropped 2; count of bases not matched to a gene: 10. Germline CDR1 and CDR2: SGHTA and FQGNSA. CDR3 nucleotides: TGTGCCAGCTCCCCCGTGGACAGGTACACAGATACGCAGTATTTT. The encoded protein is CASSPVDRYTDTQYF.

CDR3 nucleotide sequence: TGTGCCAGCAGCTTAGTGAATCAGCCCCAGCATTTT. Translation gives CASSLVNQPQHF. V usage is TRBV7-9 and J usage is TRBJ1-5; no firm D call. The CDR3 has 12 residues. Germline CDR1 reads SEHNR; CDR2 reads FQNEAQ (reference sequence). The germline V and J ends were trimmed by 1 base and 4 bases, with 2 bases remaining between them.

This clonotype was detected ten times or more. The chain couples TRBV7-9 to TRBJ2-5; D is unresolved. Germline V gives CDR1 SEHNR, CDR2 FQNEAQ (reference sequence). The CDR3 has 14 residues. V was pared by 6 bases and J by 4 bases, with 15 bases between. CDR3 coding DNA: TGTGCCAGCAGTCCCGTTACGAGAGGAGAGACCCAGTACTTC. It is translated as CASSPVTRGETQYF. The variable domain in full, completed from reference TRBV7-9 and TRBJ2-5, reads DTGVSQNPRHKITKRGQNVTFRCDPISEHNRLYWYRQTLGQGPEFLTYFQNEAQLEKSRLLSDRFSAERPKGSFSTLEIQRTEQGDSAMYLCASSPVTRGETQYFGPGTRLLVL.

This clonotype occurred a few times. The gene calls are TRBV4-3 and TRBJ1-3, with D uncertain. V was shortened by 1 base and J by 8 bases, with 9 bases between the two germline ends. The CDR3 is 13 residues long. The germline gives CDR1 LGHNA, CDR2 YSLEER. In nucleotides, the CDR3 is TGCGCCAGCAGCCAAGGGGTGCTTGACACCATATATTTT. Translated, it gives CASSQGVLDTIYF.

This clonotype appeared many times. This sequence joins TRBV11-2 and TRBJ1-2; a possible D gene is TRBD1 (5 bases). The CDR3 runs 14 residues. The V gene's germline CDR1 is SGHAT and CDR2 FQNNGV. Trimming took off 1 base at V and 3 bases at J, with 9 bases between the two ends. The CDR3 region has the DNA TGTGCCAGCAGCTTAGGGGGGACCTACTATGGCTACACCTTC. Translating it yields CASSLGGTYYGYTF.

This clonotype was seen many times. In DNA form, the CDR3 reads TGTGCCCAATCGCCGAATGGTGAACCTGGCCTGCAGTATTTT. Amino acid sequence: CAQSPNGEPGLQYF. V gene TRBV10-3 combines with J gene TRBJ2-3; D is uncertain. The CDR3 extends over 14 amino acids. Germline CDR1 is ENHRY and CDR2 is SYGVKD. V lost 11 bases and J lost 11, with 26 bases in between.

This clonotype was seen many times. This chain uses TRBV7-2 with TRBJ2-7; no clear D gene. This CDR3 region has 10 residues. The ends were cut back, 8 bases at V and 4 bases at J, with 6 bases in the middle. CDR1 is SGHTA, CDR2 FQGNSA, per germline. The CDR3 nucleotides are TGTGCCAGCGGCAATTACGAGCAGTACTTC. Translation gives CASGNYEQYF. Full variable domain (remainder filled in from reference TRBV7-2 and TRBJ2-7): GAGVSQSPSNKVTEKGKDVELRCDPISGHTALYWYRQSLGQGLEFLIYFQGNSAPDKSGLPSDRFSAERTGGSVSTLTIQRTQQEDSAVYLCASGNYEQYFGPGTRLTVT.

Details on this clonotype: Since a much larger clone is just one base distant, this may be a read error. The CDR3 reads CASSERTRTDTQFF. The CDR3 DNA sequence: TGTGCCAGCAGCGAGAGGACCCGGACCGATACGCAGTTTTTT. V is TRBV12-3 or TRBV12-4 and J is TRBJ2-3; D is ambiguous. This CDR3 contains 14 residues.

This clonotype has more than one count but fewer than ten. The CDR3 here is CSVEDGVGLAGADTQYF. In DNA form, the CDR3 reads TGCAGCGTTGAAGACGGTGTCGGGCTAGCAGGGGCAGATACGCAGTATTTT. The chain employs TRBV29-1 and TRBJ2-3, with D possibly being TRBD1 (6 bases). The ends were cut back, 0 bases at V and 4 bases at J, with 20 bases in the middle. The CDR3 sequence is 17 residues long. The germline CDR1 and CDR2 sequences are SQVTM and ANQGSEA.

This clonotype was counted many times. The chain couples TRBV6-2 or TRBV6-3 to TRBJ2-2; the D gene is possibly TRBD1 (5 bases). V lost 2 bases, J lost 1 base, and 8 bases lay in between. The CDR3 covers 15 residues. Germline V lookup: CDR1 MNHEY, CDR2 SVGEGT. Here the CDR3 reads CASSYRQLNTGELFF. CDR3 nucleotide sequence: TGTGCCAGCAGTTACCGACAGTTGAACACCGGGGAGCTGTTTTTT.

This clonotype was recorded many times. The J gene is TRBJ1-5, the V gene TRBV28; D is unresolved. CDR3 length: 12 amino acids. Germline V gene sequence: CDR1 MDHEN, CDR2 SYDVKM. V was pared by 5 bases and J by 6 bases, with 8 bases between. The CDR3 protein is CASSLTSQPQHF. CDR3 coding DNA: TGTGCCAGCAGTCTGACTAGTCAGCCCCAGCATTTT.

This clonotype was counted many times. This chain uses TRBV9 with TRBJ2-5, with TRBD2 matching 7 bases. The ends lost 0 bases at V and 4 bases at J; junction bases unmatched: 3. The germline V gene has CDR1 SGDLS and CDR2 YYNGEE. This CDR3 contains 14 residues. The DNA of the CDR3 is TGTGCCAGCAGCGTAGAGGGAGGGCGAGAGACCCAGTACTTC. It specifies CASSVEGGRETQYF.

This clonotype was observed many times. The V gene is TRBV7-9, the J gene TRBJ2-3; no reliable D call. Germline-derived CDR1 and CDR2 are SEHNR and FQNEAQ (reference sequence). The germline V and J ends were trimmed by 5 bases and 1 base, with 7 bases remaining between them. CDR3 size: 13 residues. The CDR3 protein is CASSVGRTDTQYF. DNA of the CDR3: TGTGCCAGCAGCGTCGGACGCACAGATACGCAGTATTTT.

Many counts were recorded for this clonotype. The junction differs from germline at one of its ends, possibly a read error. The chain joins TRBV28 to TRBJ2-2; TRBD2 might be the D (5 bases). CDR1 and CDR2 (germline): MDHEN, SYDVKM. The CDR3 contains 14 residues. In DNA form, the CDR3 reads TGTGCCAGCCTTGGGGTAGCGAATACCGGGGAGCTGTTTTTT. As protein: CASLGVANTGELFF.

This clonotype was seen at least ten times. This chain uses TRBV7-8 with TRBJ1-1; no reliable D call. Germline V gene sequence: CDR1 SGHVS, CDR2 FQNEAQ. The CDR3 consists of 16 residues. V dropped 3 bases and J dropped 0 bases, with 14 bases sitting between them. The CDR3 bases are TGTGCCAGCAGCTTGGCCGTGTTGGAGATGAACACTGAAGCTTTCTTT. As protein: CASSLAVLEMNTEAFF.

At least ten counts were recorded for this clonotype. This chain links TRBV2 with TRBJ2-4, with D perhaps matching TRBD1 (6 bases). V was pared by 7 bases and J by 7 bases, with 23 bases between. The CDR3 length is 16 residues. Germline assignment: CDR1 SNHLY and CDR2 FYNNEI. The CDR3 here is CASKDTGTKKQNIQYF. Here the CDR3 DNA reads TGTGCCAGCAAAGATACCGGGACAAAGAAGCAGAACATTCAGTACTTC.